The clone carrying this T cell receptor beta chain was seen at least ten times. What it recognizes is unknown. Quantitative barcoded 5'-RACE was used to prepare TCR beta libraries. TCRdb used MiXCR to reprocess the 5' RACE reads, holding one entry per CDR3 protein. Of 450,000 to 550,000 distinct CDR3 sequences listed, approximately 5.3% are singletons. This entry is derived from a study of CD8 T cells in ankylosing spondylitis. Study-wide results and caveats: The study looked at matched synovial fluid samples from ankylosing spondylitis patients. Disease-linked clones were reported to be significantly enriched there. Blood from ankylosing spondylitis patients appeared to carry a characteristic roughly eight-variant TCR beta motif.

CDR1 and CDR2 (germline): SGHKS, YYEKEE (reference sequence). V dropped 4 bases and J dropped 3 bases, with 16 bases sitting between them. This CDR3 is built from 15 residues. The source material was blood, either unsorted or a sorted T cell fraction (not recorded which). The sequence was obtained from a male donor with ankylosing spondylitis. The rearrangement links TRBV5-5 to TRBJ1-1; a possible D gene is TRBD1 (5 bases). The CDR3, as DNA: TGTGCCAGCAGCCCGGATGGGGCAGGGTACACTGAAGCTTTCTTT. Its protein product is CASSPDGAGYTEAFF. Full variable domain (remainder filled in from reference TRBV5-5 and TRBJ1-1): DAGVTQSPTHLIKTRGQQVTLRCSPISGHKSVSWYQQVLGQGPQFIFQYYEKEERGRGNFPDRFSARQFPNYSSELNVNALLLGDSALYLCASSPDGAGYTEAFFGQGTRLTVV.